These 18 T cell receptor beta chains were all obtained from the same sample, sequenced in a study of CD8+ T cells in alopecia areata. RNA was isolated and reverse transcribed to cDNA, the sequencing template. Sequencing used immunoSEQ multiplex PCR; TCRdb keeps in-frame clones, though not all of them. Seen here are under 200,000 clones, less than 70% observed once, and the top ten hold approximately 15%. Treatment noted: oral pan-JAK inhibitor, 5-10 mg twice daily. Sequencing used CD4+ T cells sorted from blood, obtained at week 24, from a patient treated with tofacitinib. The source of these receptors is a human donor with alopecia areata.

A few counts support this clone. This chain uses TRBV19 with TRBJ1-6; no clear D. Deletions cut 1 base from V and 10 bases from J, with 11 bases between. The CDR3 runs 14 residues. Germline CDR1 and CDR2: LNHDA and SQIVND (reference sequence). The CDR3 DNA sequence: TGTGCCAGTAGTATAGCCGCCAGGTCGTCACCCCTCCACTTT. This sequence encodes CASSIAARSSPLHF.

The chain couples TRBV6-5 to TRBJ1-2; 8 nucleotides agree with TRBD1. J lost 7 bases, V lost 5 bases, and 6 bases had no gene match. Germline CDR1 reads MNHEY; CDR2 reads SVGAGI. CDR3 length equals 13 residues. This CDR3 reads CASSPGGPPGYTF. CDR3 DNA: TGTGCCAGCAGTCCAGGGGGCCCCCCTGGCTACACCTTC.

The chain carries TRBV15 and TRBJ1-6; 7 bases line up with TRBD1. The CDR3 covers 15 residues. CDR1 and CDR2 (germline): LNHNV, YYDKDF (reference sequence). The V segment lost 5 bases and the J segment 9 bases; nucleotides outside the gene matches: 10. CDR3 sequence: CATSPQVGQASPLHF. Here the CDR3 DNA reads TGTGCCACCAGCCCCCAAGTCGGACAGGCTTCACCCCTCCACTTT.

The chain joins TRBV30 to TRBJ1-5; D uncertain. The CDR3 runs to 17 residues. The germline gives CDR1 GTSNPN, CDR2 SVGIG (reference sequence). The germline V and J ends were trimmed by 2 bases and 0 bases, with 17 bases remaining between them. CDR3 in DNA: TGTGCCTGGAGTAGGATGATGTCGGGATATAGCAATCAGCCCCAGCATTTT. It codes for CAWSRMMSGYSNQPQHF. Filled out from reference TRBV30 and TRBJ1-5, the complete variable domain reads SQTIHQWPATLVQPVGSPLSLECTVEGTSNPNLYWYRQAAGRGLQLLFYSVGIGQISSEVPQNLSASRPQDRQFILSSKKLLLSDSGFYLCAWSRMMSGYSNQPQHFGDGTRLSIL.

The chain uses TRBV5-1 and TRBJ1-2, with D perhaps TRBD1 (5 bases). V was clipped by 0 bases and J by 3 bases, with 9 bases between them. Germline loops: CDR1 SGHRS, CDR2 YFSETQ. This CDR3 is 14 amino acids long. The CDR3 region is CASSLEGSDYGYTF. CDR3 bases: TGCGCCAGCAGCTTGGAGGGGAGCGACTATGGCTACACCTTC.

This clone was seen more than once but under ten times. The chain joins TRBV10-3 to TRBJ1-1; 7 nucleotides agree with TRBD1. The ends lost 3 bases at V and 6 bases at J; junction bases unmatched: 10. Germline V CDR1 and CDR2: ENHRY, SYGVKD. This CDR3 has 15 amino acids. The CDR3 region has the DNA TGTGCCATCAGTGAAGGGGGCGCCGGTACGGCTGAAGCTTTCTTT. Its protein product is CAISEGGAGTAEAFF.

J is TRBJ2-3 and V is TRBV29-1; 9 bases are a match to TRBD2. The CDR3 is 15 residues long. The J segment lost 2 bases and the V segment lost 6 bases, leaving 9 bases of the junction unmatched. The germline V gene has CDR1 SQVTM and CDR2 ANQGSEA. The CDR3 protein is CSVTSSGGTTDTQYF. The CDR3 nucleotides read TGCAGCGTGACGAGTAGCGGGGGCACCACAGATACGCAGTATTTT.

The CDR3 is CSASGLLAANTGELFF. CDR3 nucleotide sequence: TGCAGCGCTTCCGGCCTATTAGCGGCGAACACCGGGGAGCTGTTTTTT. This sequence joins TRBV29-1 and TRBJ2-2; maybe TRBD2 (6 bases). The V end was cut by 7 bases, the J end by 0 bases, with 18 bases between. This CDR3 is 16 amino acids long. From germline, CDR1 is SQVTM and CDR2 ANQGSEA.

The chain couples TRBV11-2 to TRBJ2-1; D is ambiguous. The V and J ends lost 6 bases and 4 bases respectively, with 10 bases between them. This CDR3 region has 13 residues. Germline CDR1 is SGHAT and CDR2 is FQNNGV. The CDR3 protein is CASSPKGYNEQFF. CDR3 sequence (DNA): TGTGCCAGCAGTCCGAAAGGGTACAATGAGCAGTTCTTC.

The chain employs TRBV6-5 and TRBJ1-5; no firm D call. This CDR3 region has 14 residues. Between the trimmed V and J ends, which lost 5 bases and 3 bases, there was a span of 11 bases. CDR1 and CDR2 from the germline V gene are MNHEY and SVGAGI. Here the CDR3 DNA reads TGTGCCAGCAGTGCCATCCGGTCCAATCAGCCCCAGCATTTT. Amino acids: CASSAIRSNQPQHF.

This chain connects TRBV5-6 to TRBJ2-2, with D tentatively TRBD2 (6 bases). The CDR3 has 12 residues. V dropped 4 bases and J dropped 7 bases, with 8 bases sitting between them. Germline V gene lookup returns CDR1 SGHDT and CDR2 YYEEEE. The CDR3 spells CASSRDFGELFF. The CDR3 DNA reads TGTGCCAGCAGCCGGGACTTCGGGGAGCTGTTTTTT.

J is TRBJ2-3 and V is TRBV29-1; D not resolved. There are 13 residues in the CDR3. Looked up from germline, CDR1 is SQVTM and CDR2 is ANQGSEA. V was clipped by 3 bases and J by 2 bases, with 9 bases between them. CDR3 sequence reads: CSVDRATTDTQYF. The CDR3 DNA reads TGCAGCGTTGACCGGGCCACCACAGATACGCAGTATTTT.

The chain carries TRBV2 and TRBJ1-6, with a weak D call TRBD1 (5 bases). Looked up from germline, CDR1 is SNHLY and CDR2 is FYNNEI. V was shortened by 4 bases and J by 6 bases, with 13 bases between the two germline ends. There are 15 residues in the CDR3. The CDR3 sequence: CASSASGTINSPLHF. The CDR3 DNA reads as TGTGCCAGCAGTGCCTCAGGGACCATTAATTCACCCCTCCACTTT.

The V call is TRBV29-1, the J call TRBJ2-2; D gene unclear. Trimming cost V 5 bases and J 7 bases, with 14 bases left between them. This CDR3 is built from 13 residues. Germline V CDR1 and CDR2: SQVTM, ANQGSEA. The DNA of the CDR3 is TGCAGCGTTAGACGGGTCTTCAACGGGGAGCTGTTTTTT. Translated: CSVRRVFNGELFF.

V usage is TRBV27 and J usage is TRBJ1-2; D might be TRBD1 (6 bases). Between the trimmed V and J ends, which lost 0 bases and 8 bases, there was a span of 10 bases. The CDR3 has 13 amino acids. Germline V gene sequence: CDR1 MNHEY, CDR2 SMNVEV (reference sequence). The chain's CDR3 is CASSLSRGAGYTF. The CDR3 nucleotides read TGTGCCAGCAGTTTATCGAGGGGGGCCGGCTACACCTTC.

This sequence joins TRBV5-1 and TRBJ2-7; D is possibly TRBD1 (5 bases). From germline, CDR1 is SGHRS and CDR2 YFSETQ. The CDR3 totals 14 residues. V lost 7 bases to trimming and J lost 3 bases, with 17 bases between them. The CDR3 region has the DNA TGCGCCAGCCGAGTAGCTCAGGGCGGCTACGAGCAGTACTTC. Translating it yields CASRVAQGGYEQYF.

This clone was seen once. V gene TRBV4-1 combines with J gene TRBJ2-3; D is unclear. The CDR3 length is 15 residues. V was shortened by 1 base and J by 8 bases, with 16 bases between the two germline ends. CDR1 MGHRA and CDR2 YSYEKL come from the germline V gene. CDR3 DNA sequence: TGCGCCAGCAGCCAAGCCTACCTTTCAGGCGGTACGCAGTATTTT. It yields the protein CASSQAYLSGGTQYF.

The V gene is TRBV29-1, the J gene TRBJ1-4; possibly TRBD1 for D (5 bases). The CDR3 covers 14 residues. The ends were cut back, 3 bases at V and 0 bases at J, with 8 bases in the middle. Per germline, CDR1 SQVTM and CDR2 ANQGSEA. In DNA form, the CDR3 reads TGCAGCGTTGATGAGGGGACAACTAATGAAAAACTGTTTTTT. It codes for CSVDEGTTNEKLFF. The full variable domain, its missing parts supplied by reference TRBV29-1 and TRBJ1-4, is SAVISQKPSRDICQRGTSLTIQCQVDSQVTMMFWYRQQPGQSLTLIATANQGSEATYESGFVIDKFPISRPNLTFSTLTVSNMSPEDSSIYLCSVDEGTTNEKLFFGSGTQLSVL.